A single sample gave rise to the 31 T cell receptor beta chains below, sequenced in a study of cytomegalovirus exposure and HLA in healthy donors. PCR amplification relied on 60 Vbeta primers (plus 13 Jbeta primers). Generated by immunoSEQ multiplex PCR, the TCRdb table keeps only in-frame clones and is missing some. The table has approximately 100,000 clones, around 10% seen once. The sample comprised PBMCs. The receptors shown here come from a man aged 50 to 60 in good health and CMV-seropositive.

The rearrangement links TRBV10-3 to TRBJ1-3, with a possible D match to TRBD1 (5 bases). Germline-derived CDR1 and CDR2 are ENHRY and SYGVKD. The CDR3 covers 14 residues. Deletions cut 7 bases from V and 1 base from J, with 11 bases between. The CDR3, as DNA: TGTGCCATCAAACAGGTCGAGTCTGGAAACACCATATATTTT. This gives the protein CAIKQVESGNTIYF.

The chain is built from TRBV27 and TRBJ2-1, with 10 bases lining up with TRBD2. V trimming: 7 bases; J trimming: 0 bases; junction bases outside the gene matches: 6. The CDR3 length is 16 residues. Germline lookup yields CDR1 MNHEY and CDR2 SMNVEV (reference sequence). In DNA form, the CDR3 reads TGTGCCAGCAATAGAGGACTAGCGGTCTCCTACAATGAGCAGTTCTTC. It is translated as CASNRGLAVSYNEQFF.

In its sample, this clone was seen a few times. V and J are TRBV7-3 and TRBJ2-2; D not certain. CDR1 and CDR2 from the germline V gene are SGHTA and FQGTGA. With 3 bases removed from V and 7 bases from J, the gap between germline ends came to 6 bases. The CDR3 length is 12 residues. The CDR3: CASSFAGGELFF. Here the CDR3 DNA reads TGTGCCAGCAGCTTTGCAGGCGGGGAGCTGTTTTTT.

A few counts support this clone. This chain links TRBV19 with TRBJ2-2, with D possibly being TRBD2 (6 bases). CDR1 is LNHDA and CDR2 is SQIVND in the germline V gene (reference sequence). The V end lost 8 bases, the J end lost 1 base, and 14 bases lay between the germline ends. The CDR3 totals 15 residues. CDR3 DNA: TGTGCCAGTGCTTCCCGGGGACTGAACACCGGGGAGCTGTTTTTT. It codes for CASASRGLNTGELFF. The complete variable domain, with remaining parts taken from reference TRBV19 and TRBJ2-2, reads DGGITQSPKYLFRKEGQNVTLSCEQNLNHDAMYWYRQDPGQGLRLIYYSQIVNDFQKGDIAEGYSVSREKKESFPLTVTSAQKNPTAFYLCASASRGLNTGELFFGEGSRLTVL.

The CDR3 protein is CASSQDPSGITEAFF. The CDR3 DNA reads TGCGCCAGCAGCCAAGACCCCTCAGGTATCACTGAAGCTTTCTTT. J is TRBJ1-1 and V is TRBV4-1, with D unresolved. CDR1 is MGHRA, CDR2 YSYEKL, per germline. With 0 bases removed from V and 4 bases from J, the gap between germline ends came to 12 bases. CDR3 size: 15 residues.

This clone was observed a handful of times. V and J are TRBV14 and TRBJ2-2; 7 bases align to TRBD2. Germline V gene lookup returns CDR1 SGHDN and CDR2 FVKESK. With V trimmed by 0 bases and J by 7 bases, 11 bases remained unmatched. The CDR3 has 17 amino acids. The CDR3 is CASSQESGLAVLGELFF. The CDR3 bases are TGTGCCAGCAGCCAAGAGAGTGGGCTAGCGGTCCTCGGGGAGCTGTTTTTT.

J is TRBJ2-3 and V is TRBV6-1; possible D gene TRBD1, 5 bases. Germline V CDR1 and CDR2: MNHNS, SASEGT. The CDR3 extends over 15 amino acids. V lost 2 bases to trimming and J lost 2 bases, with 11 bases between them. CDR3 sequence (DNA): TGTGCCAGCAGTGAAAGGGGCGTAAACACAGATACGCAGTATTTT. Translating gives CASSERGVNTDTQYF.

Only a few counts were recorded for this clone. This sequence joins TRBV5-1 and TRBJ2-6; 7 bases map to TRBD1. V trimming: 1 base; J trimming: 3 bases; junction bases outside the gene matches: 1. The germline gives CDR1 SGHRS, CDR2 YFSETQ. The CDR3 has 15 residues. The CDR3 sequence is CASSLTGDGANVLTF. In DNA, the CDR3 is TGCGCCAGCAGCTTGACAGGGGATGGGGCCAACGTCCTGACTTTC.

This clone was seen more than once but under ten times. The rearrangement uses TRBV30 and TRBJ2-3, with D possibly being TRBD2 (5 bases). Germline assignment: CDR1 GTSNPN and CDR2 SVGIG (reference sequence). V dropped 5 bases and J dropped 1 base, with 7 bases sitting between them. This CDR3 spans 12 amino acids. CDR3 sequence reads: CAWSAGTDTQYF. CDR3 sequence (DNA): TGTGCCTGGTCAGCGGGCACAGATACGCAGTATTTT.

The chain has TRBV2 and TRBJ1-1; 8 nucleotides agree with TRBD1. The J segment lost 1 base and the V segment lost 8 bases, leaving 12 bases of the junction unmatched. CDR1 and CDR2 (germline): SNHLY, FYNNEI. This CDR3 is built from 16 residues. The CDR3 coding sequence is TGTGCCAGCCTAACGGGGCAGGGGGCAGGGAACACTGAAGCTTTCTTT. Its protein product is CASLTGQGAGNTEAFF.

The rearrangement links TRBV4-1 to TRBJ1-1, with 8 bases fitting TRBD1. Looked up from germline, CDR1 is MGHRA and CDR2 is YSYEKL. The CDR3 consists of 15 residues. V dropped 1 base and J dropped 2; count of bases not matched to a gene: 3. DNA of the CDR3: TGCGCCAGCAGCCAAGCGGGACAGGCTAACACTGAAGCTTTCTTT. Protein: CASSQAGQANTEAFF.

This clone has a handful of counts. This rearrangement joins TRBV7-2 to TRBJ1-5, with 12 bases lining up with TRBD1. This CDR3 has 15 amino acids. V shed 5 bases, J shed 6 bases, and the junction held 5 bases outside the gene matches. Germline loops: CDR1 SGHTA, CDR2 FQGNSA. In DNA form, the CDR3 reads TGTGCCAGCAGCCCCGGGACAGGGGGCTCTCAGCCCCAGCATTTT. It translates to CASSPGTGGSQPQHF. The whole variable domain, filled in from reference TRBV7-2 and TRBJ1-5, reads GAGVSQSPSNKVTEKGKDVELRCDPISGHTALYWYRQSLGQGLEFLIYFQGNSAPDKSGLPSDRFSAERTGGSVSTLTIQRTQQEDSAVYLCASSPGTGGSQPQHFGDGTRLSIL.

This clone has a handful of counts. The chain links TRBV7-2 to TRBJ2-5, with 8 bases aligning to TRBD1. Germline loops: CDR1 SGHTA, CDR2 FQGNSA. The CDR3 length is 14 residues. Losses at the gene ends were 6 bases for V and 4 bases for J; bases not matched to a gene: 7. CDR3 region: CASRLGQGGETQYF. CDR3 bases: TGTGCCAGCAGGCTCGGACAGGGAGGAGAGACCCAGTACTTC. The full variable domain, with the rest looked up from reference TRBV7-2 and TRBJ2-5, is GAGVSQSPSNKVTEKGKDVELRCDPISGHTALYWYRQSLGQGLEFLIYFQGNSAPDKSGLPSDRFSAERTGGSVSTLTIQRTQQEDSAVYLCASRLGQGGETQYFGPGTRLLVL.

This clone was counted between two and nine times. The chain carries TRBV28 and TRBJ1-5; possible D gene TRBD1, 6 bases. The CDR3 spans 17 residues. Germline CDR1 and CDR2: MDHEN and SYDVKM. V dropped 5 bases and J dropped 0 bases, with 17 bases sitting between them. This chain's CDR3 is CASSPLSGHNSNQPQHF. The CDR3 DNA reads as TGTGCCAGCAGTCCACTCTCGGGACACAATAGCAATCAGCCCCAGCATTTT. Full variable domain (rest looked up from reference TRBV28 and TRBJ1-5): DVKVTQSSRYLVKRTGEKVFLECVQDMDHENMFWYRQDPGLGLRLIYFSYDVKMKEKGDIPEGYSVSREKKERFSLILESASTNQTSMYLCASSPLSGHNSNQPQHFGDGTRLSIL.

The sample holds a few counts of this clone. This chain joins TRBV6-1 and TRBJ1-1, with D perhaps TRBD1 (5 bases). Germline lookup yields CDR1 MNHNS and CDR2 SASEGT. The CDR3 extends over 15 amino acids. The germline V and J ends were trimmed by 4 bases and 2 bases, with 14 bases remaining between them. CDR3 sequence (DNA): TGTGCCAGCAGTGTAACTACAGGAAGCAACACTGAAGCTTTCTTT. It is translated as CASSVTTGSNTEAFF.

V is TRBV2 and J is TRBJ1-1; D perhaps matches TRBD1 (5 bases). The V gene's germline CDR1 is SNHLY and CDR2 FYNNEI. This CDR3 region has 12 residues. Trimming removed 6 bases from V and 1 base from J, with 6 bases in between. The chain's CDR3 is CASRGPNTEAFF. The CDR3 nucleotides are TGTGCCAGCAGGGGGCCGAACACTGAAGCTTTCTTT.

The table lists this clone with a few counts. A far bigger clonotype differs at one base, so this is likely a read error. The rearrangement joins TRBV5-4 to TRBJ2-1; possible D gene TRBD1, 5 bases. V lost 6 bases to trimming and J lost 2 bases, with 18 bases between them. CDR1 SGHNT and CDR2 YYREEE come from the germline V gene (reference sequence). The CDR3 covers 16 residues. This CDR3 reads CASNPRVLSPYNEQFF. The DNA of the CDR3 is TGTGCCAGCAACCCCAGGGTCCTTAGCCCCTACAATGAGCAGTTCTTC.

The V gene is TRBV6-5, the J gene TRBJ2-7, with TRBD1 identical over 9 bases. In germline, CDR1 is MNHEY, CDR2 SVGAGI. CDR3 length equals 14 residues. The ends lost 6 bases at V and 2 bases at J; junction bases unmatched: 5. The CDR3 DNA is TGTGCCAGCAGCTACCGACAGGGGGCCTACGAGCAGTACTTC. Protein product: CASSYRQGAYEQYF.

V and J are TRBV19 and TRBJ1-5; TRBD1 agrees at 7 bases. This CDR3 is built from 15 residues. The V gene end was trimmed by 4 bases and the J gene end by 4 bases; junction bases not matched to a gene: 7. CDR1 and CDR2 from the germline V gene are LNHDA and SQIVND (reference sequence). The CDR3 region is CASSTQLDRNQPQHF. The CDR3 DNA reads TGTGCCAGTAGTACACAATTGGACAGGAATCAGCCCCAGCATTTT.

Only a few counts were recorded for this clone. This chain connects TRBV7-9 to TRBJ1-4; D is ambiguous. This CDR3 contains 16 residues. Trimming cost V 1 base and J 7 bases, with 16 bases left between them. Per the germline V gene, CDR1 is SEHNR and CDR2 is FQNEAQ (reference sequence). CDR3 bases: TGTGCCAGCAGCTTAGGGCAGACTGTTAAGCCTGAAAAACTGTTTTTT. Translated, it gives CASSLGQTVKPEKLFF.

This clone was observed a few times. The chain links TRBV7-2 to TRBJ1-4; possible D gene TRBD1, 6 bases. This CDR3 comprises 15 residues. V dropped 2 bases and J dropped 8 bases, with 15 bases sitting between them. Germline CDR1 SGHTA, CDR2 FQGNSA. CDR3 in amino acids: CASSLLGEGHEKLFF. The DNA of the CDR3 is TGTGCCAGCAGCTTACTGGGGGAGGGACACGAAAAACTGTTTTTT.

This clone has a handful of counts. The chain combines TRBV10-1 with TRBJ2-7, with 7 bases identical to TRBD1. The CDR3 runs 16 residues. V shed 6 bases and J 1 base; nucleotides not matched to a gene: 12. Germline V gives CDR1 WNHNN, CDR2 SYGVQD (reference sequence). CDR3 sequence: CASRGTAQLDSYEQYF. CDR3 coding DNA: TGCGCCAGCAGGGGGACAGCCCAATTAGATTCCTACGAGCAGTACTTC.

The V call is TRBV30, the J call TRBJ2-7; tentatively, D is TRBD2 (7 bases). Trimming removed 5 bases from V and 5 bases from J, with 16 bases in between. The germline V gene encodes CDR1 GTSNPN and CDR2 SVGIG (reference sequence). CDR3 length: 13 amino acids. CDR3 protein: CAWLGAGVNEQYF. CDR3 nucleotides: TGTGCCTGGTTGGGGGCGGGGGTCAACGAGCAGTACTTC.

This clone was picked up a small number of times. This chain links TRBV6-5 with TRBJ2-7, with TRBD1 identical over 7 bases. This CDR3 region has 15 residues. Unmatched junction bases numbered 5, after V lost 2 bases and J lost 1 base. The germline V gene encodes CDR1 MNHEY and CDR2 SVGAGI. This chain's CDR3 is CASSYRYRGSYEQYF. CDR3 nucleotide sequence: TGTGCCAGCAGTTACAGATACAGGGGATCCTACGAGCAGTACTTC.

The rearrangement links TRBV6-6 to TRBJ1-5; D perhaps matches TRBD1 (6 bases). V gave up 4 bases and J gave up 0 bases, with 13 bases separating them. CDR1 is MNHNY, CDR2 SVGAGI, per germline (reference sequence). CDR3 size: 16 residues. The CDR3 bases are TGTGCCAGCAGTTTCCCAACAGGGTATAGCAATCAGCCCCAGCATTTT. It encodes CASSFPTGYSNQPQHF.

This clone was recorded a few times. The chain joins TRBV19 to TRBJ2-5, with TRBD2 matching 8 bases. The length of the CDR3 is 15 residues. The J segment lost 4 bases and the V segment lost 2 bases, leaving 6 bases of the junction unmatched. The germline CDR1 and CDR2 sequences are LNHDA and SQIVND (reference sequence). CDR3: CASSISGTSLETQYF. The CDR3, as DNA: TGTGCCAGTAGTATATCCGGGACTAGTTTAGAGACCCAGTACTTC.

The chain recombines TRBV10-2 with TRBJ1-5; 8 bases map to TRBD1. V lost 3 bases, J lost 4 bases, and 5 bases stayed unmatched. The CDR3 runs 15 residues. The germline CDR1 and CDR2 sequences are WSHSY and SAAADI. The CDR3 nucleotides read TGCGCCAGCAGTGAACAGGGGGTTATTAATCAGCCCCAGCATTTT. Translating gives CASSEQGVINQPQHF.

The chain has TRBV30 and TRBJ1-6, with D uncertain. Trimming took off 2 bases at V and 8 bases at J, with 10 bases between the two ends. In germline, CDR1 is GTSNPN, CDR2 SVGIG (reference sequence). The CDR3 has 13 residues. The CDR3 bases are TGTGCCTGGAGTCTTGGCGAGGATTCACCCCTCCACTTT. This encodes CAWSLGEDSPLHF.

V gene TRBV10-1 combines with J gene TRBJ2-7, with TRBD2 as a possible D gene (5 bases). Per germline, CDR1 WNHNN and CDR2 SYGVQD (reference sequence). The length of the CDR3 is 13 residues. Trimming took off 0 bases at V and 7 bases at J, with 10 bases between the two ends. The CDR3 spells CASSESRPGEQYF. In nucleotides, the CDR3 is TGCGCCAGCAGTGAGTCAAGGCCGGGGGAGCAGTACTTC.

The V gene is TRBV28, the J gene TRBJ1-5; 8 nucleotides agree with TRBD1. The CDR3 totals 14 residues. The germline V gene has CDR1 MDHEN and CDR2 SYDVKM. With V trimmed by 6 bases and J by 7 bases, 8 bases remained unmatched. The CDR3 DNA follows: TGTGCCAGCAGCTGGACAGGGACGGGACAGCCCCAGCATTTT. Translated, it gives CASSWTGTGQPQHF.

This clone was picked up a small number of times. The chain recombines TRBV29-1 with TRBJ2-1, with 9 bases identical to TRBD2. Trimming cost V 4 bases and J 5 bases; bases outside gene matches: 18. Germline V gives CDR1 SQVTM, CDR2 ANQGSEA. This CDR3 is built from 18 residues. CDR3 coding DNA: TGCAGCGTTGTCCGGGAACGAACTGTAGCGGGAGCTAACAATGAGCAGTTCTTC. This sequence encodes CSVVRERTVAGANNEQFF.